The 11 T cell receptor beta chains presented below share a single source sample, sequenced in a study of a mutant IDH1 vaccine in newly diagnosed glioma. Time point reported: week 11, during vaccination. Vaccination used 300 ug of mutant IDH1 20-mer peptide per dose, with topical imiquimod. The protocol was immunoSEQ multiplex PCR, while the TCRdb copy is restricted to in-frame clones and leaves out a portion. Here the sample spans tens of thousands of clones, about 88% being singletons. Their antigen targets remain unknown. The source was PBMCs, collected from a glioma patient whose treatment included an IDH1 peptide vaccine. Receptor source: a woman aged 50 to 60 with glioma.

The V gene is TRBV9, the J gene TRBJ1-2; unclear D gene. CDR3 length: 16 amino acids. V lost 4 bases to trimming and J lost 6 bases, with 22 bases between them. Germline V lookup: CDR1 SGDLS, CDR2 YYNGEE. The CDR3: CASSPRTGPGQDGYTF. DNA of the CDR3: TGTGCCAGCAGCCCCCGAACCGGACCCGGGCAGGATGGCTACACCTTC. Looking up the rest from reference TRBV9 and TRBJ1-2 gives the full variable domain: DSGVTQTPKHLITATGQRVTLRCSPRSGDLSVYWYQQSLDQGLQFLIQYYNGEERAKGNILERFSAQQFPDLHSELNLSSLELGDSALYFCASSPRTGPGQDGYTFGSGTRLTVV.

This clone was detected once. The J gene is TRBJ2-5, the V gene TRBV2; perhaps TRBD2 as D (7 bases). Germline V gene data show CDR1 as SNHLY and CDR2 as FYNNEI. V dropped 11 bases and J dropped 4 bases, with 29 bases sitting between them. The length of the CDR3 is 17 residues. CDR3 coding DNA: TGTGCCTGCTTGTTAGGGGGGGCCTTTTCTGCCGGAGAGACCCAGTACTTC. Translating it yields CACLLGGAFSAGETQYF.

The gene calls are TRBV2 and TRBJ2-7; perhaps TRBD2 as D (6 bases). The V end was cut by 6 bases, the J end by 1 base, with 13 bases between. Germline assignment: CDR1 SNHLY and CDR2 FYNNEI. The CDR3 is 14 residues long. CDR3 nucleotides: TGTGCCAGCAGCCGGGGGAGGAGATCCTACGAGCAGTACTTC. It encodes CASSRGRRSYEQYF.

The chain uses TRBV21-1 and TRBJ1-1. TRBV21-1 is a known pseudogene. The CDR3 is 14 amino acids. CDR3 bases: TGTGCCAGCAGCACCCCTGAGGAGAACACTGAAGCTTTCTTT. It is translated as CASSTPEENTEAFF.

The chain carries TRBV5-4 and TRBJ1-1, with TRBD1 matching 7 bases. V lost 1 base and J lost 6; bases outside the gene matches: 6. The CDR3 sequence is 14 residues long. Per the germline V gene, CDR1 is SGHNT and CDR2 is YYREEE (reference sequence). The CDR3 sequence: CASSLKGAGAEAFF. CDR3 coding DNA: TGTGCCAGCAGCTTGAAGGGGGCAGGTGCTGAAGCTTTCTTT.

This clone appeared once. The CDR3 region is CASSSRSTEAFF. CDR3 nucleotides: TGTGCCAGTAGTAGTAGAAGTACGGAAGCTTTCTTT. V is TRBV19 and J is TRBJ1-1; unclear D gene. V shed 4 bases and J shed 8 bases, with 11 bases lying between them. Germline lookup yields CDR1 LNHDA and CDR2 SQIVND (reference sequence). CDR3 size: 12 residues.

This chain links TRBV7-8 with TRBJ1-4, with 11 nucleotides matching TRBD1. The CDR3 consists of 14 residues. Per the germline V gene, CDR1 is SGHVS and CDR2 is FQNEAQ. J lost 8 bases, V lost 5 bases, and 4 bases had no gene match. The CDR3 DNA reads as TGTGCCAGCAGCCCTGGGGACAGGGGGGAAAAACTGTTTTTT. Its protein is CASSPGDRGEKLFF.

This chain uses TRBV25-1 with TRBJ2-1; 12 bases are a match to TRBD2. This CDR3 is 17 amino acids long. The V gene's germline CDR1 is MGHDK and CDR2 SYGVNS. With V trimmed by 3 bases and J by 10 bases, 13 bases remained unmatched. CDR3 amino acids: CASSEGRLAGASGEQFF. Written as DNA, the CDR3 is TGTGCCAGCAGTGAGGGACGACTAGCGGGGGCCTCCGGCGAGCAGTTCTTC.

This clone has just one count. This rearrangement joins TRBV29-1 to TRBJ1-2; 7 bases match TRBD1. V dropped 7 bases and J dropped 4; count of bases not matched to a gene: 9. The CDR3 extends over 13 amino acids. CDR1 SQVTM and CDR2 ANQGSEA come from the germline V gene. The CDR3 DNA follows: TGCAGCGCAACTACAGGGGCGGGCTATGGCTACACCTTC. Its protein is CSATTGAGYGYTF.

V gene TRBV19 combines with J gene TRBJ1-6, with D tentatively TRBD1 (5 bases). CDR1 and CDR2 (germline): LNHDA, SQIVND (reference sequence). With 7 bases removed from V and 10 bases from J, the gap between germline ends came to 14 bases. The CDR3 sequence is 13 residues long. CDR3 DNA: TGTGCCAGTACGCAAGTGGGGCAGTCACCCCTCCACTTT. Translating gives CASTQVGQSPLHF.

The chain uses TRBV6-5 and TRBJ1-6; TRBD1 aligns across 9 bases. V shed 4 bases and J 7 bases; nucleotides not matched to a gene: 2. CDR1 and CDR2 (germline): MNHEY, SVGAGI. This CDR3 has 14 amino acids. The CDR3 is CASSSDRGNSPLHF. CDR3 in DNA: TGTGCCAGCAGTTCTGACAGGGGGAATTCACCCCTCCACTTT.